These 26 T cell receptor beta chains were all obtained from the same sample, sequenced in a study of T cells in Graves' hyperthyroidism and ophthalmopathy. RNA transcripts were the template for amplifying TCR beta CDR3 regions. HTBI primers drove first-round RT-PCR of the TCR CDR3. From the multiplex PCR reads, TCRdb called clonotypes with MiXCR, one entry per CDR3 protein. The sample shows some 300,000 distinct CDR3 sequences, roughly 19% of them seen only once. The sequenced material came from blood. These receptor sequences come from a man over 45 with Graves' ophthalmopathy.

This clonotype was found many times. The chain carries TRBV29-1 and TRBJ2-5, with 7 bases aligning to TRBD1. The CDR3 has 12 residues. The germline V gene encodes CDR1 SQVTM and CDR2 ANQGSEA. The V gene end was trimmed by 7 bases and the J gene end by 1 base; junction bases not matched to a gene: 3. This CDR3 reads CSAGTVQETQYF. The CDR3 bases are TGCAGCGCCGGGACAGTCCAAGAGACCCAGTACTTC.

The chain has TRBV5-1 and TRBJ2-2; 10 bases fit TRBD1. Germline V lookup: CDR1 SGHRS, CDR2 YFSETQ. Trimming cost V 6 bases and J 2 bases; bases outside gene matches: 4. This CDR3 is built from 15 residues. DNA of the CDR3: TGCGCCAGCACCGAGACAGGGGGCAACACCGGGGAGCTGTTTTTT. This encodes CASTETGGNTGELFF.

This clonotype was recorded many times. The CDR3 protein is CASSHTSGRADTQYF. CDR3 sequence (DNA): TGTGCCAGCAGTCATACTAGCGGGAGGGCAGATACGCAGTATTTT. The chain joins TRBV2 to TRBJ2-3; 13 bases match TRBD2. Germline V gene lookup returns CDR1 SNHLY and CDR2 FYNNEI. V dropped 5 bases and J dropped 4; count of bases not matched to a gene: 3. The CDR3 covers 15 residues.

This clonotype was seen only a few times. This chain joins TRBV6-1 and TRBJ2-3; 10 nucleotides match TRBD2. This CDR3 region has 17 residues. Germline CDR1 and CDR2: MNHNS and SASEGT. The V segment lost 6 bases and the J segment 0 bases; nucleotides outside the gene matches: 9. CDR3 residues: CASSLGVAGGSTDTQYF. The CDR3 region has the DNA TGTGCCAGCAGCCTGGGGGTAGCGGGAGGCAGCACAGATACGCAGTATTTT.

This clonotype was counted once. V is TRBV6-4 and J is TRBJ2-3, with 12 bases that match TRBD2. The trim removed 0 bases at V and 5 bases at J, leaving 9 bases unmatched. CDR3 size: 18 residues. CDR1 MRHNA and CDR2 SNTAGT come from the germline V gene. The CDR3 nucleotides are TGTGCCAGCAGTGACTCTGCTAGCGGGAGGGCCGGGTTAGATACGCAGTATTTT. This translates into CASSDSASGRAGLDTQYF.

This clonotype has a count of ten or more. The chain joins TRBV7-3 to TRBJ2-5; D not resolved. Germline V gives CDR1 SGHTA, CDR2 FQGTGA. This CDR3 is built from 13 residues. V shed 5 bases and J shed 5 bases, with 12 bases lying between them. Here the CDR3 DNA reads TGTGCCAGCAGCCCTACTAACGGGGAGACCCAGTACTTC. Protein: CASSPTNGETQYF.

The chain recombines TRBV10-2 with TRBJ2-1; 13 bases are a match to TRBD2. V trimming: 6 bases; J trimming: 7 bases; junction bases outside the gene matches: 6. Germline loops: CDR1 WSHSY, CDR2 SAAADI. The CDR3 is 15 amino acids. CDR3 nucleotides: TGCGCCAGCAGGTTGGGGACTAGCGGGATGAATGAGCAGTTCTTC. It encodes CASRLGTSGMNEQFF.

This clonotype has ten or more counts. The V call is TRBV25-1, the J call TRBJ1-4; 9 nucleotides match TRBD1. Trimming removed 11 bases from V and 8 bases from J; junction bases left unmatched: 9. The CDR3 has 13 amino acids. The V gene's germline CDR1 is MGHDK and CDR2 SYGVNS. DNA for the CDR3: TGTGCCGGTTCTCGGACAGGGGTCGAAAAACTGTTTTTT. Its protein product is CAGSRTGVEKLFF.

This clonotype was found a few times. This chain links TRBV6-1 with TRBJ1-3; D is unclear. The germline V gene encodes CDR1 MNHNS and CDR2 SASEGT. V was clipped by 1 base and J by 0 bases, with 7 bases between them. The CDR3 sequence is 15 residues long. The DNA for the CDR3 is TGTGCCAGCAGTGAAGAGCAGAGCTCTGGAAACACCATATATTTT. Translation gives CASSEEQSSGNTIYF.

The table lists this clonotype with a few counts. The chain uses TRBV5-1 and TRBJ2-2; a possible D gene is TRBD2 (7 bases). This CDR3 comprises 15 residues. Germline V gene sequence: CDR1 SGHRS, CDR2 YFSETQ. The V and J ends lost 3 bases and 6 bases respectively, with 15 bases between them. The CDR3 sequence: CASSSQGRAAGELFF. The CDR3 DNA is TGCGCCAGCAGCTCCCAGGGGAGGGCGGCCGGGGAGCTGTTTTTT.

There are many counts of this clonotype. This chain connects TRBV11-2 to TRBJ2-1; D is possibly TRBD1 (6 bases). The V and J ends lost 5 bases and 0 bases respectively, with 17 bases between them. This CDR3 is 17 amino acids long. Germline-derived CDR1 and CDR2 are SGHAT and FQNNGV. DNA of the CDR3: TGTGCCAGCAGCCGAGTGACAGGCGCCCCCTCCTACAATGAGCAGTTCTTC. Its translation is CASSRVTGAPSYNEQFF.

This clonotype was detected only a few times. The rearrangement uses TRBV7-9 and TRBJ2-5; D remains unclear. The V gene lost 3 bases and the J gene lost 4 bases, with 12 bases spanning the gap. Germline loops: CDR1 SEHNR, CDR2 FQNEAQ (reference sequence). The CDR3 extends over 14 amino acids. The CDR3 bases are TGTGCCAGCAGCTTCGTGGGCTCCCGAGAGACCCAGTACTTC. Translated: CASSFVGSRETQYF.

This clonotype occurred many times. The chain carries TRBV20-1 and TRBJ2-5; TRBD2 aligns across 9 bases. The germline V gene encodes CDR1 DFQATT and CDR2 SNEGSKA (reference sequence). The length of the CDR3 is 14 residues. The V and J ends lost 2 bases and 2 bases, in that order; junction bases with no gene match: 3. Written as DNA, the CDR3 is TGCAGTGCTAGATCCCTAGCGGGGCAAGAGACCCAGTACTTC. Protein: CSARSLAGQETQYF.

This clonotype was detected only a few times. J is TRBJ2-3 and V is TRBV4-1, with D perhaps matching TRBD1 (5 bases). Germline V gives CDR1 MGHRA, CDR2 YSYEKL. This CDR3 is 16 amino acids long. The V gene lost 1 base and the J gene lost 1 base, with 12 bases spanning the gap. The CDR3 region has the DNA TGCGCCAGCAGCCAAGCAGGACACAGCGGCACAGATACGCAGTATTTT. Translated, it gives CASSQAGHSGTDTQYF.

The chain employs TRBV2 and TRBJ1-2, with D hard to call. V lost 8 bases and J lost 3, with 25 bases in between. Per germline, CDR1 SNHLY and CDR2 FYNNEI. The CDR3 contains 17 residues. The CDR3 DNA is TGTGCCAGCGTCGAGTGGCCTTGGCGGAGATCGGACTATGGCTACACCTTC. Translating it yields CASVEWPWRRSDYGYTF.

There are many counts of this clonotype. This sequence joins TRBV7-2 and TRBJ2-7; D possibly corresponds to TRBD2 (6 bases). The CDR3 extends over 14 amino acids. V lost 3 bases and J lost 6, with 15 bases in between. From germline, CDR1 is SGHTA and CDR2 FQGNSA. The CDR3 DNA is TGTGCCAGCAGCTTTAGCGGAGGCGGCAGCGAGCAGTACTTC. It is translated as CASSFSGGGSEQYF.

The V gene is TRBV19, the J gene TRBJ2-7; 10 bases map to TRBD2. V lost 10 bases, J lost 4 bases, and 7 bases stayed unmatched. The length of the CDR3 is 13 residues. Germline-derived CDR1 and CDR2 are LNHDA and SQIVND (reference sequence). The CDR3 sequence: CATAGLAYYEQYF. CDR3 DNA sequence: TGTGCCACCGCGGGACTAGCGTATTACGAGCAGTACTTC.

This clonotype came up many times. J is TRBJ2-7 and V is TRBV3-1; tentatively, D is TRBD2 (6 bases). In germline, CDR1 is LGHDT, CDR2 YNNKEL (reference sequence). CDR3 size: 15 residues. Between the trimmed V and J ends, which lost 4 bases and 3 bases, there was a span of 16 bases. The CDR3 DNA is TGTGCCAGCAGCCCAACACGGGACTCAGTCTACGAGCAGTACTTC. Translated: CASSPTRDSVYEQYF.

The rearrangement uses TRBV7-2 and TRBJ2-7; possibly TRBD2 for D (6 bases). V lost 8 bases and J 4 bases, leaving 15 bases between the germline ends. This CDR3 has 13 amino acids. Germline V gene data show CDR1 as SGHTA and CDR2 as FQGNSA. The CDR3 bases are TGTGCCAGCGGAGGGTCCGGAGATTACGAGCAGTACTTC. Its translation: CASGGSGDYEQYF.

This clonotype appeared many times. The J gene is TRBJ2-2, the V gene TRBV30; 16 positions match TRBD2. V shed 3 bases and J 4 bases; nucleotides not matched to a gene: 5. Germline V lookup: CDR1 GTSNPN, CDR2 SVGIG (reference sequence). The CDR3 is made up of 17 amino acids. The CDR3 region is CAWRGTSGRALTGELFF. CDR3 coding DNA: TGTGCCTGGAGGGGGACTAGCGGGAGGGCCCTCACCGGGGAGCTGTTTTTT.

The CDR3 is CASSPTPYPDTDTQYF. The CDR3 DNA reads TGTGCCAGCAGCCCCACTCCCTACCCTGACACAGATACGCAGTATTTT. The rearrangement links TRBV9 to TRBJ2-3; no clear D. CDR3 length: 16 residues. V was trimmed by 4 bases and J by 2 bases, leaving 17 bases between them. Germline V lookup: CDR1 SGDLS, CDR2 YYNGEE. Full variable domain (missing parts from reference TRBV9 and TRBJ2-3): DSGVTQTPKHLITATGQRVTLRCSPRSGDLSVYWYQQSLDQGLQFLIQYYNGEERAKGNILERFSAQQFPDLHSELNLSSLELGDSALYFCASSPTPYPDTDTQYFGPGTRLTVL.

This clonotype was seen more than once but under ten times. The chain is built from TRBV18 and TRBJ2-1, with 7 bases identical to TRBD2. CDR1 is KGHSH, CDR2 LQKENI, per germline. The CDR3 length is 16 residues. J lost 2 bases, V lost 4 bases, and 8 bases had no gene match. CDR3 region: CASSRALAAAYNEQFF. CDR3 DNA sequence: TGTGCCAGCTCACGGGCCCTAGCGGCTGCCTACAATGAGCAGTTCTTC.

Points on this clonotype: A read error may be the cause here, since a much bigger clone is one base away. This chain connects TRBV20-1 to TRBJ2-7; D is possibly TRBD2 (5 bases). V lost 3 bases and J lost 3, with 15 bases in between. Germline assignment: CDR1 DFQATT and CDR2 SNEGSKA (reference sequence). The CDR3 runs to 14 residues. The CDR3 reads CSASTEVQSYEQYF. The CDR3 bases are TGCAGTGCTAGCACGGAGGTACAGAGCTACGAGCAGTACTTC.

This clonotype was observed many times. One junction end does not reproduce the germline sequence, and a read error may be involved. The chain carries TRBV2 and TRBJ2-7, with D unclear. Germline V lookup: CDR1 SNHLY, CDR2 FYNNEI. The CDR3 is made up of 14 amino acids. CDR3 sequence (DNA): TGTGCCAGCAGTGACTTAATCACCTCCAACGAGCAGTACTTC. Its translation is CASSDLITSNEQYF.

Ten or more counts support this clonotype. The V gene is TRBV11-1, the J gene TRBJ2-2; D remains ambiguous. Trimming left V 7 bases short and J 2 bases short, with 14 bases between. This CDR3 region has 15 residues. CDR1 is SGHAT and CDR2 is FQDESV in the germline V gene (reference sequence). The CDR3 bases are TGTGCCAGCAACGTGGGCATAGGAAACACCGGGGAGCTGTTTTTT. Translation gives CASNVGIGNTGELFF.

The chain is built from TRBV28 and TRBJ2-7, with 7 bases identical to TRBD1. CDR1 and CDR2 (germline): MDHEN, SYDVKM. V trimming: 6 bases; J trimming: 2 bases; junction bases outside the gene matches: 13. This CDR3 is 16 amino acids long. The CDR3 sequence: CASSSRGLISAYEQYF. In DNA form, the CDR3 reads TGTGCCAGCAGCTCTAGGGGGCTCATCAGCGCCTACGAGCAGTACTTC.